The 3 T cell receptor beta chains reported below all come from one sample, sequenced in a study of monozygotic twins with inflammatory bowel disease. TCRdb reprocessed the 5' RACE reads and reports one entry per CDR3 protein, with no DNA. With about 380,000 distinct CDR3 sequences in the sample, the ten largest clones hold just over 2.5%. Source material: blood. The receptors originated from a human donor with ulcerative colitis or Crohn's disease, or a healthy co-twin of an affected twin (not recorded which).

The V call is TRBV6-1, the J call TRBJ2-3; the D call of TRBD2 rests on TCRdb alone, since no DNA is present to check it. CDR3 length: 14 amino acids. The germline gives CDR1 MNHNS, CDR2 SASEGT. CDR3 amino acids: CASSGGGGANTQYF.

This chain joins TRBV7-2 and TRBJ2-5. The CDR3 is 13 amino acids. Germline CDR1 and CDR2: SGHTA and FQGNSA. The CDR3 sequence: CASSLTPQETQYF.

J is TRBJ2-7 and V is TRBV7-2. The CDR3 length is 18 residues. Germline values: CDR1 SGHTA, CDR2 FQGNSA. This chain's CDR3 is CASSLAKKSLGSIDEQYF.